These 7 T cell receptor beta chains were sequenced from one sample in a study of shared clonotypes between healthy human individuals. The repertoire was sequenced with immunoSEQ multiplex PCR; TCRdb's copy has only in-frame clones and lacks some. The table has about 340,000 clones, less than 75% seen once; the top ten hold 10%. The specimen was memory CD4+ T cells sorted from blood. Documented subset: CD45RA-negative fraction. All receptors come from a man aged 25-45 years in good health.

This clone was found a few times. CDR3 nucleotide sequence: TGTGCCAGCAGTGAGATGGTAGGGCCTTTCTACGAGCAGTACTTC. Translated: CASSEMVGPFYEQYF. The chain combines TRBV6-1 with TRBJ2-7; D call uncertain. The CDR3 loop spans 15 amino acids. Germline V CDR1 and CDR2: MNHNS, SASEGT. V lost 3 bases, J lost 3 bases, and 15 bases lay in between.

The V and J genes are TRBV10-3 and TRBJ2-5; tentative D call: TRBD2 (6 bases). CDR3 length: 18 amino acids. V was shortened by 3 bases and J by 0 bases, with 20 bases between the two germline ends. Germline V gives CDR1 ENHRY, CDR2 SYGVKD. Written as DNA, the CDR3 is TGTGCCATCAGTGATGTCCGGGGGTCTCCAGCGTACCAAGAGACCCAGTACTTC. Its protein product is CAISDVRGSPAYQETQYF.

This chain uses TRBV7-3 with TRBJ1-1; D gene unclear. The CDR3 is 14 amino acids. Germline V gene data show CDR1 as SGHTA and CDR2 as FQGTGA. The V and J ends lost 0 bases and 8 bases respectively, with 13 bases between them. The CDR3: CASSLTVTETEAFF. CDR3 DNA sequence: TGTGCCAGCAGCTTAACGGTGACCGAGACAGAAGCTTTCTTT.

J is TRBJ2-3 and V is TRBV4-3; no firm D call. Trimming cost V 0 bases and J 6 bases, with 7 bases left between them. Germline lookup yields CDR1 LGHNA and CDR2 YSLEER. This CDR3 contains 13 residues. The CDR3 loop is CASSQDAPDTQYF. The CDR3 DNA reads TGCGCCAGCAGCCAAGATGCCCCCGATACGCAGTATTTT.

The chain carries TRBV11-2 and TRBJ2-6; D not resolved. The V and J ends lost 8 bases and 2 bases respectively, with 7 bases between them. Germline lookup yields CDR1 SGHAT and CDR2 FQNNGV. The CDR3 has 13 residues. In nucleotides, the CDR3 is TGTGCCAGCGTATCTACTGGGGCCAACGTCCTGACTTTC. Its protein product is CASVSTGANVLTF.

The J gene is TRBJ2-1, the V gene TRBV10-3, with 10 bases identical to TRBD1. From germline, CDR1 is ENHRY and CDR2 SYGVKD. The J segment lost 4 bases and the V segment lost 5 bases, leaving 5 bases of the junction unmatched. The CDR3 extends over 15 amino acids. This chain's CDR3 is CAISTGTGVYNEQFF. CDR3 nucleotides: TGTGCCATCAGTACCGGGACAGGGGTGTACAATGAGCAGTTCTTC.

This chain uses TRBV5-4 with TRBJ2-5, with D hard to call. The germline V gene has CDR1 SGHNT and CDR2 YYREEE (reference sequence). V lost 1 base and J 4 bases, leaving 8 bases between the germline ends. CDR3 size: 13 residues. The CDR3 DNA is TGTGCCAGCAGCTTGCTGGGCCGAGAGACCCAGTACTTC. Amino acids: CASSLLGRETQYF.